A selection of T cell receptor beta chains follows, all from one sample in a study of T cell changes during pregnancy in multiple sclerosis. Some clones are missing from TCRdb's copy, which holds only in-frame ones; the method was immunoSEQ multiplex PCR. The table records some 37,000 clones, nearly 95% of them present only once. The input for sequencing was CD4+ T cells from peripheral blood mononuclear cells, taken after pregnancy. These TCRs come from a female donor in good health, enrolled as a control in a pregnancy study. Each CDR3 is given with its conserved first and last residue. A D gene is named only where the DNA matches it firmly. The size field is filled for only some rows; it gives once, few, many or a size class.

.	TRBV19	TRBD2	TRBJ2-1	CASSMTSGRTDEQFF	TGTGCCAGTAGTATGACTAGCGGGAGGACCGATGAGCAGTTCTTC
.	TRBV19	TRBD1	TRBJ1-1	CASKARGQVEAFF	TGTGCCAGTAAGGCCAGGGGGCAAGTTGAAGCTTTCTTT
.	TRBV18	TRBD1	TRBJ1-5	CASSPQGALSNQPQHF	TGTGCCAGCTCACCACAGGGGGCCCTTAGCAATCAGCCCCAGCATTTT
once	TRBV6-1	TRBD2	TRBJ2-2	CASSEQTSSFATGELFF	TGTGCCAGCAGTGAACAGACTAGCTCGTTTGCCACCGGGGAGCTGTTTTTT
.	TRBV6-5	.	TRBJ1-4	CASSYLRGEKLFF	TGTGCCAGCAGTTATTTAAGGGGGGAAAAACTGTTTTTT
.	TRBV5-8	TRBD1	TRBJ1-4	CASSPGGKATNEKLFF	TGTGCCAGCAGCCCAGGGGGAAAGGCGACTAATGAAAAACTGTTTTTT
.	TRBV6-6	TRBD2	TRBJ2-3	CASSSPKRGATDTQYF	TGTGCCAGCAGTTCACCCAAGCGGGGGGCCACAGATACGCAGTATTTT
.	TRBV11-3	TRBD1	TRBJ1-4	CASSPQGAREKLFF	TGTGCCAGCAGCCCCCAGGGGGCACGGGAAAAACTGTTTTTT
.	TRBV7-2	TRBD1	TRBJ2-7	CASSLGNRGKYEQYF	TGTGCCAGCAGCTTAGGGAACAGGGGGAAATACGAGCAGTACTTC
.	TRBV19	.	TRBJ1-2	CASSPTSNYGYTF	TGTGCCAGTAGTCCGACAAGTAACTATGGCTACACCTTC
.	TRBV5-4	TRBD2	TRBJ2-5	CASRDLGGAGETQYF	TGTGCCAGCAGGGACCTCGGGGGGGCGGGCGAGACCCAGTACTTC
.	TRBV6-5	TRBD1	TRBJ1-2	CASGGTGGRYGYTF	TGTGCCAGCGGTGGGACAGGGGGGAGGTATGGCTACACCTTC
few	TRBV5-4	.	TRBJ1-6	CASSRGRTEYNSPLHF	TGTGCCAGCAGCCGGGGAAGGACAGAGTATAATTCACCCCTCCACTTT
.	TRBV27	.	TRBJ2-7	CASRDNRFYEQYF	TGTGCCAGCAGGGATAACAGGTTCTACGAGCAGTACTTC
.	TRBV11-2	.	TRBJ2-7	CASSLVRRVYEQYF	TGTGCCAGCAGCTTAGTGAGGAGAGTCTACGAGCAGTACTTC
.	TRBV6-5	.	TRBJ2-3	CASRELPSDTQYF	TGTGCCAGCAGGGAGCTCCCTTCAGATACGCAGTATTTT
.	TRBV2	.	TRBJ2-3	CASRPRDNTDTQYF	TGTGCCAGTAGACCCCGGGACAACACAGATACGCAGTATTTT
.	TRBV15	TRBD1	TRBJ2-4	CATSRSGQGQNIQYF	TGTGCCACCAGCAGATCCGGACAGGGTCAAAACATTCAGTACTTC
.	TRBV10-3	.	TRBJ1-1	CAISGETDEAFF	TGTGCCATCAGTGGTGAGACAGATGAAGCTTTCTTT
.	TRBV30	TRBD1	TRBJ1-6	CASDRASLYNSPLHF	TGTGCCTCGGACAGGGCCTCCCTCTATAATTCACCCCTCCACTTT
.	TRBV5-8	TRBD1	TRBJ2-7	CASTHPEDRNSYEQYF	TGTGCCAGCACCCATCCCGAGGACAGGAACTCCTACGAGCAGTACTTC
.	TRBV19	TRBD2	TRBJ2-1	CASQRDSYNEQFF	TGTGCCAGTCAGCGGGACTCCTACAATGAGCAGTTCTTC
.	TRBV10-3	TRBD2	TRBJ2-3	CAISGLAGGTDTQYF	TGTGCCATCAGTGGACTAGCGGGAGGCACAGATACGCAGTATTTT
.	TRBV6-6	TRBD1	TRBJ1-1	CASTRDRVNTEAFF	TGTGCCAGCACTCGGGACAGAGTGAACACTGAAGCTTTCTTT
once	TRBV27	.	TRBJ1-1	CASSSQGLGFTEAFF	TGTGCCAGCAGCTCTCAGGGACTCGGATTCACTGAAGCTTTCTTT
.	TRBV15	.	TRBJ1-5	CATSRGGYQPQHF	TGTGCCACCAGCAGAGGAGGTTACCAGCCCCAGCATTTT
.	TRBV11-3	TRBD2	TRBJ2-3	CASSRGRSSGNTDTQYF	TGTGCCAGCAGCCGCGGGAGGAGTAGCGGAAACACAGATACGCAGTATTTT
.	TRBV19	TRBD1	TRBJ1-2	CASSSRDRGYNAYGYTF	TGTGCCAGTAGTAGTAGGGACAGGGGGTACAACGCGTATGGCTACACCTTC
.	TRBV19	TRBD1	TRBJ1-5	CASSLGQGSNQPQHF	TGTGCCAGTAGCCTGGGACAGGGATCGAATCAGCCCCAGCATTTT
.	TRBV7-6	.	TRBJ2-2	CASSLGGARNTGELFF	TGTGCCAGCAGCTTAGGCGGGGCCAGGAACACCGGGGAGCTGTTTTTT
.	TRBV5-1	.	TRBJ1-3	CASSPEGFDTIYF	TGCGCCAGCAGCCCGGAGGGTTTTGACACCATATATTTT
.	TRBV5-4	.	TRBJ1-6	CASSLVDGWGGNSPLHF	TGTGCCAGCAGCTTAGTAGATGGGTGGGGGGGTAATTCACCCCTCCACTTT
.	TRBV6-6	.	TRBJ2-2	CASSYSHFPNTGELFF	TGTGCCAGCAGTTACTCTCACTTTCCCAACACCGGGGAGCTGTTTTTT
.	TRBV10-3	.	TRBJ1-1	CAISESLLERDMNTEAFF	TGTGCCATCAGTGAGTCGCTTCTGGAGAGGGATATGAACACTGAAGCTTTCTTT
.	TRBV6-6	.	TRBJ2-1	CASSRLGGTYNEQFF	TGTGCCAGCAGTCGACTAGGGGGCACCTACAATGAGCAGTTCTTC
.	TRBV2	TRBD1	TRBJ2-7	CASTSSGKGAGEQYF	TGTGCCAGCACCTCATCCGGGAAGGGGGCCGGCGAGCAGTACTTC
once	TRBV28	TRBD1	TRBJ2-1	CASITGTGYYNEQFF	TGTGCCAGCATTACCGGGACAGGGTACTACAATGAGCAGTTCTTC